This TCR beta chain was identified in a study of cytomegalovirus exposure and HLA in healthy donors (dated by TCRdb to about 2017). Notes on the research overall: In an earlier analysis of around 540 of the donors, 250 to 350 Gb of sequence data and 117 million unique TCR beta sequences from some 170 million T cells were reported. On average, around 200,000 unique TCR beta nucleotide sequences were sequenced per donor among a few hundred genotyped donors of the cohort, with roughly 18% of those sequences being non-productive. To study patterns of TCR occurrence, a later analysis re-analyzed previously published TCR beta repertoires from around 660 donors and added high-resolution HLA genotyping. Typing coverage varied by locus: roughly 620-640 donors for A, B, C, DRB1 and DQB1; roughly 520 for DQA1; approximately 610 for DPA1; around 450 for DPB1. An earlier analysis of about 620 of the donors applied high-throughput TCR beta sequencing to assess whether each TCR beta V gene segment acted as functional or pseudogenic. Genome-wide SNP genotypes for about 55% of the roughly 670 donors were used in a later genetic analysis, which treated that subset as a discovery cohort. Of the 300 to 450 genotyped donors, roughly 80% were placed in the genetic ancestry cluster associated with self-reported Caucasian donors. Rather than drawing on any new phenotypic data, the later analysis identified candidate immune exposures from TCR beta sequences and the way those sequences occurred across donors. To predict cytomegalovirus infection status, the study brought together high-throughput TCR immunosequencing, statistical association of individual TCRs with disease status, and machine learning. The study aimed to test whether cataloging public T cell receptors could reveal signatures of past pathogen exposure. About 5 DR-DQ haplotypes were handled as single units for association and clustering, since linkage in the cohort was strong. Every discovery cohort repertoire had been produced on one sequencing platform. Donor age, sex, ethnicity and CMV serostatus were collected together with the repertoire data. The study used immunosequencing to profile the T cell repertoires of some 600 subjects and linked those repertoires to cytomegalovirus serostatus. HLA typing covered class I and class II loci at four-digit resolution. In addition to the first cohort of about 650 subjects, a separate validation cohort of 130 or so different subjects was used. An early release that covered about 600 HLA-typed donors contained approximately 300 gigabases of sequencing data and tens of millions of unique TCR sequences.

The paper's findings and limits, for the study overall: Most CMV-associated TCR beta chains appeared to be HLA-restricted in a later analysis, and the HLA associations seemed to be driven largely by CMV exposure. Immune exposure information for the cohort was limited to CMV serostatus. The authors suggested that the approach could potentially be generalized to other disease states and immunological phenotypes. Assigning TCR associations to individual alleles was difficult when HLA alleles, especially DR and DQ, strongly co-occurred. According to a later analysis, TCR association rates differed among HLA loci, with DRB1 alleles showing the most associated TCRs and HLA-C alleles showing the fewest. Because HLA typing was unavailable for some donors at each locus, only the typed subset was used in association tests. In an earlier analysis of 587 of the donors, most TCR beta V segments appeared in productive rearrangements about 87% or about 30% of the time, broadly matching IMGT annotations. While some public TCRs were present in many individuals, most TCR sequences turned up only very rarely across donors. In the study, some 180 TCR beta chains were listed as associated with cytomegalovirus. In a later analysis, HLA-associated TCR beta chains were found to be more clonally expanded and to have lower generation probabilities than equally common non-associated chains. A few of the identified cytomegalovirus-associated TCR beta chains were confirmed in vitro to be specific for cytomegalovirus antigens. Presence/absence analyses assumed roughly uniform sequencing depth across donors, an assumption that may not hold. Some IMGT-functional V segments, including TRBV6-2 and TRBV6-3, could not be told apart with the 87-base-pair reads, so those segments were excluded. A cluster of highly shared sequence variants was judged likely to represent a technical artifact of the sequencing pipeline. The earlier analysis of approximately 540 of the donors excluded some 16 rarely observed V segments, including chromosome 9 orphons, because counts were too low. In a later analysis, 15,000 to 20,000 TCR beta sequences were associated with specific HLA alleles at a false discovery rate of 0.05. The classifier was reported to diagnose cytomegalovirus status with high specificity and sensitivity in both the original and validation cohorts. A further reported finding was that TCR beta sequences accurately predicted the HLA-A and HLA-B alleles for most subjects in the first cohort. Correlated functional status among segregating V segments might be attributable to linkage disequilibrium, but an unknown experimental factor could not be ruled out. Only TCR beta chains were sequenced in this cohort, and the absence of alpha or paired-chain data limited detectable features. In a later genetic analysis, a missense DCLRE1C variant was associated with V-gene and J-gene trimming of TCR beta chains, and the association was replicated in an independent cohort. According to a later analysis, parvovirus B19, influenza, CMV and Epstein-Barr virus appeared linked to several top co-occurrence clusters. According to a later genetic analysis, donors in an Asian-associated ancestry cluster had fewer N-insertions in productive TCRs than the approximately 610-donor mean.

The cohort comprised several hundred healthy bone marrow donors. All cohort members were sampled while nominally healthy, although unrecorded immune exposures were likely present. The donor was CMV seropositive and was included in the group of 250 to 350 seropositive cohort members. A peripheral blood sample was collected from each donor, and TCR beta sequencing was performed on peripheral blood mononuclear cells. The Qiagen DNeasy Blood Extraction Kit was used to extract genomic DNA from the blood cell samples. To note about this clone: Its specific antigen is unknown. Per-base quality was not reported, and no clone a single base away is much larger than it.

The library was produced with the immunoSEQ multiplex PCR assay. A mixture of 60 forward primers for TCR Vbeta segments and 13 reverse primers for TCR Jbeta segments was used in the multiplex PCR. A multiplex PCR assay on genomic DNA amplified the CDR3 region of rearranged TCR beta genes. The Illumina HiSeq System was used to sequence the amplified TCR beta libraries as 87-base-pair reads. As for the original processing: A later analysis counted about 76 million unique TCR beta chains across the approximately 700 repertoires, and 10 million to 12 million of these chains were shared by at least two donors. A nearest-neighbor algorithm error-corrected the raw reads and collapsed the reads into unique sequences, merging closely related sequences to remove PCR and sequencing errors. V, D and J gene segments were assigned by aligning CDR3 sequences to IMGT reference sequences. For a sequence to be retained, a match of at least six nucleotides was required to both a V gene segment and a J gene segment. A rearrangement was called productive if the CDR3 had no stop codons and remained in frame with V and J, and every other rearrangement was called non-productive. Following IMGT convention, CDR3 was defined as the stretch from the second conserved V-encoded cysteine up to the conserved J-encoded phenylalanine. Sequences without an unambiguous match to a single V gene segment were excluded from the earlier analysis of approximately 600 of the donors. An earlier analysis of several hundred of the donors classified V segments as functional when productive rearrangements were above 56.7% and as segregating when the standard deviation between donors was above 5%. A statistical classification framework was built for diagnosing cytomegalovirus status from the catalog of TCR beta chain sequences. A later analysis assigned V and J genes by comparing TCR nucleotide sequences with IMGT/GENE-DB human TR gene sequences. In a later analysis, CDR3 sequences and most-parsimonious VDJ recombination scenarios were assigned using the TCRdist pipeline. In a later analysis, each TCR beta chain was defined by its CDR3 amino acid sequence together with its V-gene family, and reads without a unique V-gene family were excluded. In a later analysis, fewer than 650 highly shared, low-generation-probability nucleotide sequences were removed to address suspected cross-contamination and a sequencing artifact. In a later analysis, a clonal expansion index for each public chain was calculated from normalized within-repertoire ranks of inferred template counts. In a later analysis, generation probabilities were computed using a VDJ recombination model fitted to out-of-frame rearrangements, and the results were checked against IGoR. A later analysis scored TCR-TCR, TCR-HLA and TCR-CMV co-occurrence with hypergeometric tests, applying a repertoire-size bias correction to TCR pairs. To estimate false discovery rates, a later analysis permuted the HLA or CMV assignments 20 times. A later analysis grouped co-occurring TCRs with DBSCAN, adding TCRdist sequence similarity when clustering within HLA-allele-positive subsets. Repertoires with fewer than 30,000 or more than 120,000 public chains, plus five repertoires with anomalous nucleotide sharing, were excluded from co-occurrence clustering. TCRdb retrieved this table from immuneACCESS and kept in-frame rearrangements only. Not all clones are present; in checked studies, unresolved V genes account for under half, and no reason is known for the remainder. V and J calls and clone size are those listed in that table; D and trimming were worked out from the DNA. Across this sample there are about 86,000 clones, with about 85% seen only once. The ten most abundant clones make up about 15% of the sample.

Counted from cysteine to phenylalanine, this CDR3 has 18 amino acids. Only the CDR3 region is kept as DNA, spanning 54 bases read in frame from base 1. The germline V gene specifies SGHRS as CDR1 and YFSETQ as CDR2. V is cut by 2 bases and J by 0 bases, and the space between the germline ends is 18 bases. This TCR was recovered from a woman aged 40 to 50 in good health and CMV-seropositive. Material: PBMCs. The rearrangement combines TRBV5-1 with TRBJ2-1; no D segment can be confidently identified. The DNA is TGCGCCAGCAGCTTCGAACTCCCCAAGCGCAGCTCCTACAATGAGCAGTTCTTC. This gives the protein CASSFELPKRSSYNEQFF.